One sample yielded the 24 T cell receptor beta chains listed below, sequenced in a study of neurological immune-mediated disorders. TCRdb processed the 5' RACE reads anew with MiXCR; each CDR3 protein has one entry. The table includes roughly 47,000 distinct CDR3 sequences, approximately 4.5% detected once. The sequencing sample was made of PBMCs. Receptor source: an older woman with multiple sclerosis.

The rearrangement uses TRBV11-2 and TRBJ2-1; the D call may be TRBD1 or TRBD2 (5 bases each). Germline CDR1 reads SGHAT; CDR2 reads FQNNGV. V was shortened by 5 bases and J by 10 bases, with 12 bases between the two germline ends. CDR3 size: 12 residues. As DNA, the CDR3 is TGTGCCAGCAGCGGGGGACCGGGGGAGCAGTTCTTC. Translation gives CASSGGPGEQFF.

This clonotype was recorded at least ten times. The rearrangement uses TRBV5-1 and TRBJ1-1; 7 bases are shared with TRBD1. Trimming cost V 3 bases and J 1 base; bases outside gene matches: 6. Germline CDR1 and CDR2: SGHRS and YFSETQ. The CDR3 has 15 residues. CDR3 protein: CASSSVPGGNTEAFF. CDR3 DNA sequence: TGCGCCAGCAGCTCGGTCCCAGGGGGGAACACTGAAGCTTTCTTT.

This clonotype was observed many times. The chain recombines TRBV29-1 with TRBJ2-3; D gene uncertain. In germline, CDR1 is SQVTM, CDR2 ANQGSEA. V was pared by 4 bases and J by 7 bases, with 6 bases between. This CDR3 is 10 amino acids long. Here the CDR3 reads CSVVRHTQYF. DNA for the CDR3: TGCAGCGTTGTCCGCCATACGCAGTATTTT.

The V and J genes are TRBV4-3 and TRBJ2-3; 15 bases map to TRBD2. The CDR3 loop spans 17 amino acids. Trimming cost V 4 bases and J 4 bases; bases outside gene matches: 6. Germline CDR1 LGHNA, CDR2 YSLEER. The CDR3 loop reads CASSRRTSGRGADTQYF. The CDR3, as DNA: TGCGCCAGCAGCCGCAGGACTAGCGGGAGGGGCGCAGATACGCAGTATTTT.

The CDR3 sequence: CASSTTVLLRGYTF. CDR3 sequence (DNA): TGTGCCAGCAGCACGACGGTCCTTCTTCGTGGCTACACCTTC. The rearrangement links TRBV7-2 to TRBJ1-2; the D is unclear. Germline V lookup: CDR1 SGHTA, CDR2 FQGNSA. The CDR3 sequence is 14 residues long. The V end was cut by 5 bases, the J end by 7 bases, with 17 bases between.

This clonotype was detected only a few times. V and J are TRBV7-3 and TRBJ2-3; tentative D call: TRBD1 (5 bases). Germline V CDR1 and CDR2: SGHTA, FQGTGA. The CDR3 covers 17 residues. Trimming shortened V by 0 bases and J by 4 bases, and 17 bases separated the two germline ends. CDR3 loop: CASSLTAPGSGSDTQYF. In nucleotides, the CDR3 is TGTGCCAGCAGCTTAACGGCTCCAGGGTCTGGGTCAGATACGCAGTATTTT.

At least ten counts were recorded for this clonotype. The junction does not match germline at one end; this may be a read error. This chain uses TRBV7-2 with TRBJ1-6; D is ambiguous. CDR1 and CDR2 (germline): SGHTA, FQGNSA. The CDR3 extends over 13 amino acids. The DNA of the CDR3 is TGTGCCAGCAGCTTAGACCCCAGTTCACCCCTCAACTTT. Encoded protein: CASSLDPSSPLNF. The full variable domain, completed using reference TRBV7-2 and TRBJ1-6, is GAGVSQSPSNKVTEKGKDVELRCDPISGHTALYWYRQSLGQGLEFLIYFQGNSAPDKSGLPSDRFSAERTGGSVSTLTIQRTQQEDSAVYLCASSLDPSSPLNFGNGTRLTVT.

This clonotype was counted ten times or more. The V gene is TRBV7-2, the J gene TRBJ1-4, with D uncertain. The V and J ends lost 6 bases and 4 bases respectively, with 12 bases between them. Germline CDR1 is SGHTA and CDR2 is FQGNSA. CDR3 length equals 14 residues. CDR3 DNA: TGTGCCAGCAGTTTCACGCGGGATAATGAAAAACTGTTTTTT. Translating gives CASSFTRDNEKLFF.

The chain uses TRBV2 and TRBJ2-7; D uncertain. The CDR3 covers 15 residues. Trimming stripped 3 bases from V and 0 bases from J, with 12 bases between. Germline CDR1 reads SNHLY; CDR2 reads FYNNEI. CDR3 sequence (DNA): TGTGCCAGCAGTGAGGAAGCCGGCACCTCCTACGAGCAGTACGTC. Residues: CASSEEAGTSYEQYV.

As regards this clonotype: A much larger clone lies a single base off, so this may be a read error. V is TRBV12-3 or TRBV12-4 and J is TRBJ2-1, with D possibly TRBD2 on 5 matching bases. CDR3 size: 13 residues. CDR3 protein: CASSRERNNAQFF. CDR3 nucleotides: TGTGCCAGCAGCCGGGAAAGGAACAATGCGCAGTTCTTC.

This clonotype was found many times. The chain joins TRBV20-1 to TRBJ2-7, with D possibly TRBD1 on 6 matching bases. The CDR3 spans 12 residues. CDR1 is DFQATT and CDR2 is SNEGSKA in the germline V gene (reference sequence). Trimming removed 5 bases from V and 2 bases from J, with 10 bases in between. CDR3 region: CSAVRDTYEQYV. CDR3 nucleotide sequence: TGCAGTGCTGTCCGGGACACCTACGAGCAGTACGTC.

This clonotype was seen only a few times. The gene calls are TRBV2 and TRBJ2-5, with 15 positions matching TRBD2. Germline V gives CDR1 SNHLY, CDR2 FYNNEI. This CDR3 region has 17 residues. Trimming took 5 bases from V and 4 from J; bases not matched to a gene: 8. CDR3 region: CASSLRGLAGGRETQYF. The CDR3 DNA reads TGTGCCAGCAGTCTAAGGGGACTAGCGGGAGGTAGAGAGACCCAGTACTTC.

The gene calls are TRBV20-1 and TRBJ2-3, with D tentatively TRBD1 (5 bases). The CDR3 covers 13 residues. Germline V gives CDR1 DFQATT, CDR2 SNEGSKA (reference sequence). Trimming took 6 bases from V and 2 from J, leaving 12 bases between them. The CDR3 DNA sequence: TGCAGTGCCAACCCGGACATCACAGATACGCAGTATTTT. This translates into CSANPDITDTQYF.

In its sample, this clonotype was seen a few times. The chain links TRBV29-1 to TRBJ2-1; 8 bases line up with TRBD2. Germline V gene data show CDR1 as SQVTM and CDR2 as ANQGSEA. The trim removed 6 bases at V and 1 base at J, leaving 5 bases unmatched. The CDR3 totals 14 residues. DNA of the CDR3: TGCAGCGTAGTGACTAGCGTATCCTACAATGAGCAGTTCTTC. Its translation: CSVVTSVSYNEQFF.

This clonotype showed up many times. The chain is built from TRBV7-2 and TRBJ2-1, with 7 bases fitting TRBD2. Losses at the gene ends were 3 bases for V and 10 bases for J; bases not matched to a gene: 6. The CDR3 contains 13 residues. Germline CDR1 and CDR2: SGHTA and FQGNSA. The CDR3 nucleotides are TGTGCCAGCAGCTTGGGGAGGGATCGCGAGCAGTTCTTC. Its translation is CASSLGRDREQFF.

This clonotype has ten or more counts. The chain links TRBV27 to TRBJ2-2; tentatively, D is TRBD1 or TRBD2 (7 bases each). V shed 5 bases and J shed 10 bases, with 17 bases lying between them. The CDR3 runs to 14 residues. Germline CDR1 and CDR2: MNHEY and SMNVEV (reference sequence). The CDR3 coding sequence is TGTGCCAGCAGTCCAGCCAGCGGGACAGTGGAGCTGTTTTTT. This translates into CASSPASGTVELFF.

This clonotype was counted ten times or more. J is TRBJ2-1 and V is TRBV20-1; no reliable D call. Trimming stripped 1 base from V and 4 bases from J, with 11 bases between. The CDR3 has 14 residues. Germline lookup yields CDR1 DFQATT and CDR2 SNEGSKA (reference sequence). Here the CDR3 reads CSARVGGLYNEQFF. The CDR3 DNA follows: TGCAGTGCTAGAGTCGGTGGGCTTTACAATGAGCAGTTCTTC.

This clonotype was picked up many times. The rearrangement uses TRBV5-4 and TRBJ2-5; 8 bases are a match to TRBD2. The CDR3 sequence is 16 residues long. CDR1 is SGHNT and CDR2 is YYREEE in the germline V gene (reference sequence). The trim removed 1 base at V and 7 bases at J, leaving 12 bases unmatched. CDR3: CASSLYGGAGGRTQYF. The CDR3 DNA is TGTGCCAGCAGCTTGTACGGGGGGGCCGGGGGGAGGACCCAGTACTTC.

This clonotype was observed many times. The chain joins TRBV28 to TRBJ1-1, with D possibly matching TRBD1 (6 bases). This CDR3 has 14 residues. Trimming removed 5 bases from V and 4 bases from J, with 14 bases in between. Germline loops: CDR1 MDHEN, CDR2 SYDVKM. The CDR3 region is CASSLTIRGTEAFF. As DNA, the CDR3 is TGTGCCAGCAGTCTCACTATCAGGGGCACTGAAGCTTTCTTT.

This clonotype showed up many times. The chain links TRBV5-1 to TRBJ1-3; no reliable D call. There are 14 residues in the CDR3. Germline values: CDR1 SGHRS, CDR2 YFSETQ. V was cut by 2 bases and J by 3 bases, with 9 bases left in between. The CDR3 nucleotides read TGCGCCAGCAGCTTTGCGAGTGGTGGAAACACCATATATTTT. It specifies CASSFASGGNTIYF. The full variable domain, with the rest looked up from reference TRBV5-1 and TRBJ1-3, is KAGVTQTPRYLIKTRGQQVTLSCSPISGHRSVSWYQQTPGQGLQFLFEYFSETQRNKGNFPGRFSGRQFSNSRSEMNVSTLELGDSALYLCASSFASGGNTIYFGEGSWLTVV.

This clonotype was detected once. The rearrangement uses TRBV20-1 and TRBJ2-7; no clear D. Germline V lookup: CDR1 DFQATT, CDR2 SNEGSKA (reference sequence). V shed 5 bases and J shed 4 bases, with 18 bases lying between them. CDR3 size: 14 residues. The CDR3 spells CSAPQIAEPYEQYF. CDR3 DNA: TGCAGTGCTCCACAGATCGCCGAACCTTACGAGCAGTACTTC.

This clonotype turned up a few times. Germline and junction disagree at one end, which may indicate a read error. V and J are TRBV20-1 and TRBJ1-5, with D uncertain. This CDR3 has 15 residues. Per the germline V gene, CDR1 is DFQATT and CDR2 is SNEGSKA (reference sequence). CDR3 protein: CSARVYGPGNQPQNF. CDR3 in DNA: TGCAGTGCTAGGGTCTACGGTCCGGGCAATCAGCCCCAGAATTTT.

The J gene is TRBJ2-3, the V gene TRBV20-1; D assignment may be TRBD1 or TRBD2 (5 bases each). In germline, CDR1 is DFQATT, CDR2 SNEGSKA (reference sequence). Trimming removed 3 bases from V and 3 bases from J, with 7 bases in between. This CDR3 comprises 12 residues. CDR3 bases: TGCAGTGCTAGCGGGACGACAGATACGCAGTATTTT. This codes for CSASGTTDTQYF.

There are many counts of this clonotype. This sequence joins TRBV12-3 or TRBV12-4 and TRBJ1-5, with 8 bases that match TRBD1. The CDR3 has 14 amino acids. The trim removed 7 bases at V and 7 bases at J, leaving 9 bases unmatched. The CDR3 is CASTNGQGRQPQHF. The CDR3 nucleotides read TGTGCCAGCACCAATGGACAGGGTCGGCAGCCCCAGCATTTT.